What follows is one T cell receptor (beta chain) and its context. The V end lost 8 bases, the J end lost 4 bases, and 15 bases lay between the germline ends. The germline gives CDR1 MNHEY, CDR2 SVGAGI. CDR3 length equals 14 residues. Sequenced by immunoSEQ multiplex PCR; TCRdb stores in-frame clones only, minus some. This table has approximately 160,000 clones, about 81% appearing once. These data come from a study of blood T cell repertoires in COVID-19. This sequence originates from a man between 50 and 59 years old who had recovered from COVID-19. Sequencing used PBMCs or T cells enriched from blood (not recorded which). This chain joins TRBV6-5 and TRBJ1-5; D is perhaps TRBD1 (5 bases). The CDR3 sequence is CASATQGRNQPQHF. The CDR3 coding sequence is TGTGCCAGCGCTACCCAGGGTCGTAATCAGCCCCAGCATTTT.